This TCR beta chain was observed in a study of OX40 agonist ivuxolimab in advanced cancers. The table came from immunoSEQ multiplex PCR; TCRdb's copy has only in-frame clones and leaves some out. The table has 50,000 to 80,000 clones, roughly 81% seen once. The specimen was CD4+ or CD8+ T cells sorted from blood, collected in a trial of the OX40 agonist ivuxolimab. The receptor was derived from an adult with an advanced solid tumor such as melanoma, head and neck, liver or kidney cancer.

CDR3 coding DNA: TGCGCCAGCAGCCAAGAGTACGGGTACGAGCAGTACTTC. It specifies CASSQEYGYEQYF. The rearrangement joins TRBV4-3 to TRBJ2-7, with D unresolved. The CDR3 consists of 13 residues. Trimming stripped 0 bases from V and 4 bases from J, with 7 bases between. Germline loops: CDR1 LGHNA, CDR2 YSLEER.